This T cell receptor (beta chain) was captured in a study of glioma-infiltrating T cells after dendritic cell vaccination. CDR1 and CDR2 from the germline V gene are SGHRS and YFSETQ. There are 13 residues in the CDR3. V dropped 4 bases and J dropped 6 bases, with 14 bases sitting between them. The data were produced by immunoSEQ multiplex PCR, yet TCRdb's version contains in-frame clones alone and is incomplete. The repertoire consists of under 100,000 clones, with more than 75% occurring once and the leading ten covering around 3.2%. The V and J genes are TRBV5-1 and TRBJ2-7; D is possibly TRBD1 (5 bases). The specimen comprised blood, sampled before dendritic cell vaccination. The sequence was obtained from a human donor with glioblastoma. The CDR3 coding sequence is TGCGCCAGCAGCAACAGGACCTGGGGCGAGCAGTACTTC. This encodes CASSNRTWGEQYF.